Here is one T cell receptor beta chain with its context. Its antigen remains unidentified. The germline CDR1 and CDR2 sequences are MNHEY and SVGAGI. The V gene end was trimmed by 7 bases and the J gene end by 1 base; junction bases not matched to a gene: 2. This CDR3 spans 15 amino acids. The data belong to a study of cytomegalovirus exposure and HLA in healthy donors. PCR used 60 Vbeta primers and 13 Jbeta primers. Authors' processing steps: A follow-up analysis tallied 73 million or so unique TCR beta chains, roughly 11 million shared. TCRdb's table, derived via immunoSEQ multiplex PCR, lists solely in-frame clones and lacks some. The V and J calls and clone size were taken over from that table, and D and trimming were inferred from the DNA. The sample carries approximately 160,000 clones, 75% to 85% recorded once. Overall study results and limits: About 87% or about 30% of the time was how often most TCR beta V segments were productive, according to an earlier analysis.

The V gene is TRBV6-5, the J gene TRBJ2-3; 13 bases align to TRBD2. This clonotype originated in a man younger than 45 in good health and CMV-seropositive. What was sequenced was PBMCs. The CDR3, as DNA: TGTGCCAGCAACGGACTAGCGGGGGGCACAGATACGCAGTATTTT. Residues: CASNGLAGGTDTQYF.